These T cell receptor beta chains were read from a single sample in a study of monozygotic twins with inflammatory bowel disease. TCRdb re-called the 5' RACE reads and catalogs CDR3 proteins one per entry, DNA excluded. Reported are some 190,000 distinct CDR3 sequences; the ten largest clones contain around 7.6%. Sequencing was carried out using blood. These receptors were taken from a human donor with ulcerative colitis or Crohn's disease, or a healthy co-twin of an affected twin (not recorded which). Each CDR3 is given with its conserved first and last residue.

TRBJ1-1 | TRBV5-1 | CASSLLELDTEAFF
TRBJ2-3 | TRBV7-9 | CASSPGQGYDTQYF
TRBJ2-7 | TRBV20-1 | CSARVRVYEQYF
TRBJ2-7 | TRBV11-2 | CASSLGPGSYEQYF
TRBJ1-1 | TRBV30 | CAWTVSIPEAFF
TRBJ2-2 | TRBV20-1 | CSASRTGLTTGELFF
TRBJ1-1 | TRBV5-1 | CASSTRTAGNTEAFF
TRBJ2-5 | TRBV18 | CASSPNTLSQLGTQYF
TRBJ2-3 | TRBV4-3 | CASSQGLGRLGTQYF
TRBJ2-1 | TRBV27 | CASSSLGQGSYNEQFF
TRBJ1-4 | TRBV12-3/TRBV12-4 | CASRDRGATNEKLFF
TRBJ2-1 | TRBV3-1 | CASSQDMGQLYPTYNEQFF